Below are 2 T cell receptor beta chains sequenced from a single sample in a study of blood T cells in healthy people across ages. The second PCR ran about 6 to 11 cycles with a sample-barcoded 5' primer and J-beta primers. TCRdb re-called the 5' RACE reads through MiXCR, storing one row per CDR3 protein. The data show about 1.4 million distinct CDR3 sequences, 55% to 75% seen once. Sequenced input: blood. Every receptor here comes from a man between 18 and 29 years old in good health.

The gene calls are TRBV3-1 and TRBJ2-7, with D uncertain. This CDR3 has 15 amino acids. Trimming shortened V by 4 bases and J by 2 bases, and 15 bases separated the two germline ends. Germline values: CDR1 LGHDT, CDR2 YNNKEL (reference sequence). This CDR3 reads CASSPGSSGAYEQYF. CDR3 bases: TGTGCCAGCAGCCCCGGTTCCAGTGGCGCCTACGAGCAGTACTTC.

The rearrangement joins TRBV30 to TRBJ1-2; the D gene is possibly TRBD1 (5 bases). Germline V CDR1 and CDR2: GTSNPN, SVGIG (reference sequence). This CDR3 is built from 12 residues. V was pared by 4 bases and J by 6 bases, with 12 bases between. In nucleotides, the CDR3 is TGTGCCTGGAAGGTAGGGGCGGATGGCTACACCTTC. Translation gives CAWKVGADGYTF.